Listed below are T cell receptor beta chains from one sample, sequenced in a study of T-cell reconstitution after alpha-beta-depleted transplantation in children. TCRdb re-derived calls from the PCR reads in MiXCR, one entry per CDR3 protein. Of hundreds of thousands of distinct CDR3 sequences in the sample, over 10% were seen once. The material sequenced was PBMCs, mostly from graft donor cells, taken 360 days after TCRalphabeta/CD19-depleted stem cell transplant. These receptors were taken from a male patient younger than 18 who had a stem cell transplant for acute myeloid leukemia, so the T cells may come from the graft donor. The CDR3 runs from the conserved cysteine through the conserved F or W.

j_call v_call cdr3_aa
TRBJ1-1 TRBV3-1 CASSPPREGGNTEAFF
TRBJ2-7 TRBV27 CASSFRGLALNEQYF
TRBJ2-5 TRBV20-1 CSASRTSGTLETQYF
TRBJ1-2 TRBV5-1 CASSDGQVGYGYTF
TRBJ2-3 TRBV6-1 CASKTWGIGTDTQYF
TRBJ2-7 TRBV10-2 CASRALVIAGPYEQYF
TRBJ2-7 TRBV5-1 CASSFFGQGYEQYF
TRBJ2-5 TRBV6-2/TRBV6-3 CASTISGLKTQYF
TRBJ2-1 TRBV7-6 CASSLGLAGGPGYNEQFF
TRBJ2-2 TRBV6-5 CASSYIGLTKNTGELFF
TRBJ2-1 TRBV6-1 CASSSDRGWRDNEQFF
TRBJ2-3 TRBV20-1 CSAPTWREGLGTDTQYF
TRBJ2-1 TRBV6-5 CASSSPREFTEQFF
TRBJ2-5 TRBV20-1 CSASTGETQYF
TRBJ2-1 TRBV10-3 CAIRGLYEQFF
TRBJ2-5 TRBV12-3/TRBV12-4 CASKRGGLQETQYF
TRBJ2-1 TRBV7-3 CASSRGTSRNEQFF
TRBJ1-5 TRBV27 CASSLSGWNQPQHF
TRBJ2-5 TRBV10-3 CAISDRQTTQETQYF
TRBJ2-1 TRBV29-1 CSVAGTDLSYNEQFF
TRBJ2-7 TRBV20-1 CSARETTSGAYEQYF
TRBJ2-7 TRBV7-6 CASSPRGGNYEQYF
TRBJ2-1 TRBV12-3/TRBV12-4 CASSQLLGPENSEQFF
TRBJ1-1 TRBV29-1 CSARTGMNTEAFF
TRBJ1-1 TRBV11-2 CASSLAGVGLNTEAFF
TRBJ2-1 TRBV15 CATSRAGFYNSGREPNEQFF
TRBJ1-2 TRBV28 CASSLRTRGGYTF
TRBJ1-2 TRBV7-9 CASSRDYGYTF
TRBJ2-3 TRBV29-1 CSVSSGSQWATQYF
TRBJ2-5 TRBV4-3 CASSGREGWTQYF
TRBJ2-7 TRBV14 CASSHDRGGEQYF
TRBJ2-5 TRBV29-1 CSVKLTSGAIQETQYF
TRBJ1-2 TRBV29-1 CSSETGNYGYTF
TRBJ2-4 TRBV7-9 CASSPTGVPNIQYF
TRBJ2-7 TRBV27 CASSDTTSGIYEQYF
TRBJ2-2 TRBV7-6 CASSFQYTGELFF
TRBJ1-1 TRBV20-1 CSARDWGGDRTTEAFF
TRBJ2-7 TRBV11-2 CAASKRPAHEQYF
TRBJ2-7 TRBV12-3/TRBV12-4 CASSLVSGYEQYF
TRBJ2-7 TRBV11-2 CASSSQFGGDAYF
TRBJ2-7 TRBV18 CASSPPVRPYEQYF
TRBJ1-6 TRBV7-9 CASSSRTGGADNSPLHF
TRBJ1-3 TRBV20-1 CSARQGAGNTIYF
TRBJ2-2 TRBV5-1 CASTSDRVYTGELFF
TRBJ2-1 TRBV25-1 CASSGGGDWDNEQFF
TRBJ2-7 TRBV12-3/TRBV12-4 CASSRTSGIHYEQYF
TRBJ2-2 TRBV7-6 CASSPGQGANTGELFF
TRBJ2-7 TRBV10-3 CAISETSGRAPLDEQYF
TRBJ2-7 TRBV10-3 CAISEPETGAFYEQYF
TRBJ2-7 TRBV7-9 CASVGGGERLYEQYF
TRBJ2-1 TRBV6-2/TRBV6-3 CASSYRTTYNEQFF
TRBJ2-2 TRBV20-1 CSAPGRGPRTGELFF
TRBJ2-2 TRBV24-1 CATSDFNTGELFF